These 17 T cell receptor beta chains were sequenced from one sample in a study of memory CD8 T cells in hepatitis C reinfection. The assay was immunoSEQ multiplex PCR, and TCRdb's table has in-frame clones only and misses some. The table shows 35,000 to 50,000 clones, with roughly 90% occurring only once. Regarding time point: peak reinfection, 3 to 8 weeks after reinfection detection. Sorted cells were sequenced directly ex vivo without any in vitro expansion. The sample consisted of naive CD8+ T cells sorted from blood. The receptor source for this set is a man in his late teens or twenties with hepatitis C virus infection.

V usage is TRBV27 and J usage is TRBJ2-7; 7 nucleotides match TRBD2. With V trimmed by 6 bases and J by 3 bases, 5 bases remained unmatched. Germline CDR1 reads MNHEY; CDR2 reads SMNVEV (reference sequence). The CDR3 covers 13 residues. This CDR3 is CASSHSSGYEQYF. CDR3 in DNA: TGTGCCAGCAGCCACTCTAGCGGCTACGAGCAGTACTTC.

This clone was found once. DNA of the CDR3: TGTGCCTGGAGCTATCGGGTTGAGGATACGCAGTATTTT. Residues: CAWSYRVEDTQYF. The gene calls are TRBV30 and TRBJ2-3; the D is unclear. The CDR3 sequence is 13 residues long. V was clipped by 3 bases and J by 6 bases, with 13 bases between them. In germline, CDR1 is GTSNPN, CDR2 SVGIG (reference sequence).

CDR3 sequence (DNA): TGTGCCAGCCTCACTAATGAGGGGGACAGGGGGCTAGAGACCCAGTACTTC. Translation: CASLTNEGDRGLETQYF. The chain joins TRBV11-2 to TRBJ2-5; 12 bases line up with TRBD1. The germline gives CDR1 SGHAT, CDR2 FQNNGV. The ends lost 8 bases at V and 4 bases at J; junction bases unmatched: 14. This CDR3 spans 17 amino acids.

The V and J genes are TRBV6-6 and TRBJ2-7; tentative D call: TRBD1 (5 bases). Germline V gives CDR1 MNHNY, CDR2 SVGAGI (reference sequence). V lost 2 bases to trimming and J lost 0 bases, with 11 bases between them. The CDR3 has 15 amino acids. The CDR3 sequence: CASSYQGASSYEQYF. The CDR3 bases are TGTGCCAGCAGTTACCAAGGGGCAAGCTCCTACGAGCAGTACTTC.

The V gene is TRBV6-1, the J gene TRBJ2-7, with TRBD2 identical over 10 bases. Germline trimming cut 2 bases from V and 3 bases from J; bases unmatched to any gene: 4. CDR3 length: 15 residues. The germline gives CDR1 MNHNS, CDR2 SASEGT. CDR3 in DNA: TGTGCCAGCAGTGAAAAACTAGCGGGGTTCTACGAGCAGTACTTC. Its protein product is CASSEKLAGFYEQYF.

V gene TRBV29-1 combines with J gene TRBJ1-2; D may be TRBD1 (6 bases). CDR1 SQVTM and CDR2 ANQGSEA come from the germline V gene. The CDR3 is 11 residues long. The V and J ends lost 7 bases and 6 bases respectively, with 12 bases between them. CDR3 nucleotides: TGCAGCGACAGGGACCCTAATGGCTACACCTTC. Its translation is CSDRDPNGYTF.

Remarks on this clone: Other DNA sequences in this specimen translate into the identical CDR3. The chain couples TRBV18 to TRBJ2-3, with 9 bases fitting TRBD1. The CDR3 length is 15 residues. Germline V gene data show CDR1 as KGHSH and CDR2 as LQKENI. After removal of 3 bases from V and 0 bases from J, the junction contained 1 base not matched to a gene. CDR3 sequence (DNA): TGTGCCAGCTCACCCGGGACAGGGAGCACAGATACGCAGTATTTT. This gives the protein CASSPGTGSTDTQYF.

V gene TRBV7-9 combines with J gene TRBJ2-7, with D maybe TRBD1 (5 bases). V was clipped by 1 base and J by 5 bases, with 9 bases between them. The CDR3 has 13 residues. Per the germline V gene, CDR1 is SEHNR and CDR2 is FQNEAQ (reference sequence). The CDR3 nucleotides are TGTGCCAGCAGCTTAGGCAGGGCCCACGAGCAGTACGTC. Translating it yields CASSLGRAHEQYV.

This clone occurred once. This rearrangement joins TRBV5-1 to TRBJ2-5; TRBD1 matches 12 bases. V was pared by 4 bases and J by 11 bases, with 15 bases of the junction left unmatched. CDR1 is SGHRS, CDR2 YFSETQ, per germline. CDR3 length: 16 residues. CDR3 amino acids: CASSEGWGQGAEEQYF. The CDR3 coding sequence is TGCGCCAGCAGCGAAGGGTGGGGACAGGGGGCCGAGGAGCAGTACTTC. The full variable domain, in which reference TRBV5-1 and TRBJ2-5 provide the parts outside the CDR3, is KAGVTQTPRYLIKTRGQQVTLSCSPISGHRSVSWYQQTPGQGLQFLFEYFSETQRNKGNFPGRFSGRQFSNSRSEMNVSTLELGDSALYLCASSEGWGQGAEEQYFGPGTRLLVL.

The chain is built from TRBV4-1 and TRBJ2-3; D remains unclear. V was trimmed by 0 bases and J by 9 bases, leaving 7 bases between them. The germline V gene has CDR1 MGHRA and CDR2 YSYEKL. The CDR3 runs 12 residues. CDR3 sequence (DNA): TGCGCCAGCAGCCAAGATCAGAACACGCAGTATTTT. Translation gives CASSQDQNTQYF.

This chain connects TRBV6-5 to TRBJ2-2; TRBD1 aligns across 8 bases. The CDR3 is 15 residues long. Germline CDR1 and CDR2: MNHEY and SVGAGI. Germline trimming cut 0 bases from V and 5 bases from J; bases unmatched to any gene: 2. The CDR3 region has the DNA TGTGCCAGCAGTTACTCTGGGACAGGTACCGGGGAGCTGTTTTTT. Translated, it gives CASSYSGTGTGELFF.

The rearrangement joins TRBV7-9 to TRBJ2-1, with 14 positions matching TRBD2. The length of the CDR3 is 15 residues. V lost 4 bases to trimming and J lost 9 bases; unmatched junction nucleotides: 5. CDR1 SEHNR and CDR2 FQNEAQ come from the germline V gene (reference sequence). DNA of the CDR3: TGTGCCAGCAGCTCGCTGGGACTAGCGGGAGTTGAGCAGTTCTTC. It translates to CASSSLGLAGVEQFF.

The V gene is TRBV4-1, the J gene TRBJ2-1; 7 nucleotides align to TRBD1. Germline lookup yields CDR1 MGHRA and CDR2 YSYEKL. V lost 3 bases to trimming and J lost 3 bases; unmatched junction nucleotides: 8. The CDR3 consists of 16 residues. In DNA, the CDR3 is TGCGCCAGCAGCCAGGTCACAGGGGACCACTACAATGAGCAGTTCTTC. Its translation is CASSQVTGDHYNEQFF.

The chain carries TRBV29-1 and TRBJ2-7, with 8 bases identical to TRBD1. V lost 6 bases and J lost 3; bases outside the gene matches: 10. The CDR3 sequence is 14 residues long. CDR1 and CDR2 (germline): SQVTM, ANQGSEA. Here the CDR3 DNA reads TGCAGCGTCCACCCTACCGGACAGGGCTACGAGCAGTACTTC. Its translation: CSVHPTGQGYEQYF.

The V and J genes are TRBV28 and TRBJ1-2; 8 bases map to TRBD1. CDR1 and CDR2 from the germline V gene are MDHEN and SYDVKM. This CDR3 spans 14 amino acids. The V and J ends lost 2 bases and 6 bases, in that order; junction bases with no gene match: 5. CDR3 sequence reads: CASSLPGGLDGYTF. DNA of the CDR3: TGTGCCAGCAGTTTACCAGGGGGCCTTGATGGCTACACCTTC.

The chain uses TRBV7-9 and TRBJ2-3; 7 bases match TRBD1. The CDR3 runs 14 residues. Germline loops: CDR1 SEHNR, CDR2 FQNEAQ (reference sequence). The J segment lost 2 bases and the V segment lost 6 bases, leaving 5 bases of the junction unmatched. CDR3 DNA sequence: TGTGCCAGCAGTCTCAGGGGGTACACAGATACGCAGTATTTT. It yields the protein CASSLRGYTDTQYF. The entire variable domain, with the rest obtained from reference TRBV7-9 and TRBJ2-3, is as follows: DTGVSQNPRHKITKRGQNVTFRCDPISEHNRLYWYRQTLGQGPEFLTYFQNEAQLEKSRLLSDRFSAERPKGSFSTLEIQRTEQGDSAMYLCASSLRGYTDTQYFGPGTRLTVL.

This chain uses TRBV28 with TRBJ2-3, with D unclear. V was pared by 6 bases and J by 2 bases, with 6 bases between. Germline V gene lookup returns CDR1 MDHEN and CDR2 SYDVKM. This CDR3 is 12 amino acids long. The CDR3 reads CASSYLTDTQYF. The CDR3 nucleotides are TGTGCCAGCAGCTACCTCACAGATACGCAGTATTTT. The full variable domain, rest sourced from reference TRBV28 and TRBJ2-3, is DVKVTQSSRYLVKRTGEKVFLECVQDMDHENMFWYRQDPGLGLRLIYFSYDVKMKEKGDIPEGYSVSREKKERFSLILESASTNQTSMYLCASSYLTDTQYFGPGTRLTVL.